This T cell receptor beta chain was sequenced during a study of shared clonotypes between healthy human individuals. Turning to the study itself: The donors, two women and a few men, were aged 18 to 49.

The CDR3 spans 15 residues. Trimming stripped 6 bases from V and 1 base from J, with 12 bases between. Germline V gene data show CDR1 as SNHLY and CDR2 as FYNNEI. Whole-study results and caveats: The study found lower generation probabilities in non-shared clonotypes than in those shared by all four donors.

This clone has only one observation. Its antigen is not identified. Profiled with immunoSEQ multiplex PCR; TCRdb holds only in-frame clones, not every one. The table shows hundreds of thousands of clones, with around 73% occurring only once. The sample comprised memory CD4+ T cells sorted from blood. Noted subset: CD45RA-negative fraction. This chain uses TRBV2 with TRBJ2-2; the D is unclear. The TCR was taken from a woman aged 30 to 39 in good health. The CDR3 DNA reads TGTGCCAGCAGCCCACGCCCAAGGAACACCGGGGAGCTGTTTTTT. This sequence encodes CASSPRPRNTGELFF.